Listed here is a single T cell receptor beta chain. Its target is not known. A junction boundary mismatches the germline segment, possibly from a read error. Other DNA sequences of this sample code for an identical CDR3. Primers: 60 Vbeta forward and 13 Jbeta reverse. Some clones are missing from TCRdb's copy, which holds only in-frame ones; the method was immunoSEQ multiplex PCR. The sample lists about 130,000 clones, around 78% occurring once. The CDR3 has 13 residues. CDR1 is SGHTA and CDR2 is FQGTGA in the germline V gene. These data come from a study of cytomegalovirus exposure and HLA in healthy donors. Study-level background: The early release's HLA-typed donors yielded 65 million to 85 million unique TCRs.

Study-level findings and limits: Roughly uniform sequencing depth across donors was assumed, possibly incorrectly. Researchers catalogued under 200 TCR beta chains as cytomegalovirus-associated. It emerged from a later analysis that several of the most significant clusters appeared to be linked to common viral pathogens.

V usage is TRBV7-3 and J usage is TRBJ2-7; D not certain. This clonotype originated in a woman aged 45-65 years in good health and CMV-seronegative. The specimen was PBMCs. DNA for the CDR3: TGTGCTAGCAGTCGGGTCCCAAGCTACGAGCAGTACTTC. It translates to CASSRVPSYEQYF.